This T cell receptor (beta chain) was obtained from a study of blood T cell repertoires in COVID-19. Germline lookup yields CDR1 LNHDA and CDR2 SQIVND (reference sequence). V shed 5 bases and J shed 9 bases, with 17 bases lying between them. This CDR3 has 13 residues. Sequencing was performed with immunoSEQ multiplex PCR; in TCRdb, only in-frame clones are kept and a portion is missing. The sample includes 450,000 to 500,000 clones, around 85% seen only once; the top ten take approximately 8.3%. This clone was detected once. V gene TRBV19 combines with J gene TRBJ2-7, with a tentative D call TRBD1 (6 bases). The source of this sequence is a woman aged 55-75 years who had recovered from COVID-19. The sequenced sample was PBMCs or T cells enriched from blood (not recorded which). The CDR3 nucleotides are TGTGCCAGTAGTGAGGGGACACGTCCAGGGCAGTACGTC. Its protein product is CASSEGTRPGQYV.